The T cell receptor (beta chain) under discussion was sequenced for a study of blood T cell repertoires in COVID-19. TCRdb's copy holds only in-frame clones and misses some; the assay was immunoSEQ multiplex PCR. The profile covers around 130,000 clones, with roughly 75% appearing a single time and 16% taken by the ten largest. This clone is a singleton in its sample. CDR1 is KGHSH and CDR2 is LQKENI in the germline V gene. The CDR3 runs to 14 residues. The J segment lost 8 bases and the V segment lost 2 bases, leaving 5 bases of the junction unmatched. The specimen was peripheral blood. The V gene is TRBV18, the J gene TRBJ1-4; 7 bases match TRBD1. This clonotype was obtained from a man in his 60s with active or convalescent COVID-19. The CDR3 bases are TGTGCCAGCTCACCAAACACAGGGGTCGAAAAACTGTTTTTT. It translates to CASSPNTGVEKLFF.